This record covers a single T cell receptor beta chain. These data originate in a study of T cells expressing NK-cell markers. With the 5' RACE reads reprocessed, TCRdb shows one record per CDR3 protein and no DNA. The sample's table shows a few hundred thousand distinct CDR3 sequences. The sequencing sample was made of blood T cells: a sorted CD56 or NKG2C T cell subset, CD4+ or CD8+ T cells, or bulk PBMC T cells (not recorded which). The TCR sequence derives from a man between 18 and 35 years old in good health.

CDR3 loop: CASSRGTPNNEQFF. The chain couples TRBV18 to TRBJ2-1; TCRdb indicates TRBD1, and absent DNA this call remains unverified. CDR1 and CDR2 (germline): KGHSH, LQKENI. This CDR3 has 14 amino acids.